This T cell receptor beta chain derives from a study of low-dose radiotherapy and immunotherapy resistance in tumors. About the study: The fractionation for Cohort 1 was 0.5 Gy per fraction every 2 weeks, totaling 6.5 Gy.

Over approximately 19 PCR cycles, TCRs were amplified from a constant-region primer and V-primer adapter. TCRdb ran MiXCR on the reads and lists one entry per CDR3 protein. The table lists about 46,000 distinct CDR3 sequences, about an eighth of them singletons. Described time point: before trial treatment. As their treatment, donors received nivolumab, ipilimumab, aspirin, low-dose cyclophosphamide and low-dose radiotherapy. Germline CDR1 MNHEY, CDR2 SVGAGI. V was shortened by 6 bases and J by 2 bases, with 20 bases between the two germline ends. CDR3 length equals 16 residues. This clonotype was counted between two and nine times.

Here the sequenced sample was PBMCs, taken before treatment. The chain couples TRBV6-5 to TRBJ2-7, with D unresolved. The TCR sequence derives from a female donor with ovarian cancer. The DNA of the CDR3 is TGTGCCAGCAGCTTAGGCCGGACCGGACCGCCCTACGAGCAGTACTTC. It is translated as CASSLGRTGPPYEQYF.